A single sample gave rise to the 21 T cell receptor beta chains below, sequenced in a study of T cells in Graves' hyperthyroidism and ophthalmopathy. RNA transcripts provided the source from which TCR beta CDR3 regions were amplified. The study used the HTBI primer set for a first-round RT-PCR of the TCR CDR3. TCRdb called the multiplex PCR reads again in MiXCR, with one record for every CDR3 protein. The sample shows 600,000 to 900,000 distinct CDR3 sequences, roughly 15% of them seen only once. Sequencing was done on a sample of blood. The receptors come from a man between 18 and 35 years old with Graves' hyperthyroidism.

This clonotype was observed at least ten times. V and J are TRBV11-1 and TRBJ2-7; D not resolved. The CDR3 consists of 13 residues. CDR1 and CDR2 from the germline V gene are SGHAT and FQDESV (reference sequence). The V gene lost 2 bases and the J gene lost 0 bases, with 5 bases spanning the gap. The CDR3 here is CASSLLISYEQYF. DNA for the CDR3: TGTGCCAGCAGCTTATTGATCTCCTACGAGCAGTACTTC.

This clonotype was found once. The CDR3, as DNA: TGTGCCAGCAGCCAAGTGAGGACTAGTGGCTCCTACGAGCAGTACTTC. Its translation is CASSQVRTSGSYEQYF. The gene calls are TRBV3-1 and TRBJ2-7; 7 bases map to TRBD2. CDR3 size: 16 residues. Germline V lookup: CDR1 LGHDT, CDR2 YNNKEL (reference sequence). V shed 1 base and J 0 bases; nucleotides not matched to a gene: 6.

This clonotype appeared many times. The J gene is TRBJ1-5, the V gene TRBV7-8; the match to TRBD1 covers 8 bases. J was trimmed by 5 bases and V by 5 bases; bases with no gene match: 8. The CDR3 totals 15 residues. Germline lookup yields CDR1 SGHVS and CDR2 FQNEAQ. CDR3 sequence: CASSRDRLSHQPQHF. CDR3 DNA sequence: TGTGCCAGCAGCCGGGACAGGCTCTCTCATCAGCCCCAGCATTTT.

Only a few counts were recorded for this clonotype. The chain links TRBV19 to TRBJ2-3; no clear D. The CDR3 has 12 amino acids. Germline CDR1 and CDR2: LNHDA and SQIVND (reference sequence). V was clipped by 6 bases and J by 4 bases, with 8 bases between them. This chain's CDR3 is CASSDPSDTQYF. DNA of the CDR3: TGTGCCAGTAGCGATCCTTCAGATACGCAGTATTTT.

The sample holds many counts of this clonotype. The chain carries TRBV18 and TRBJ2-3; D remains unclear. CDR1 is KGHSH, CDR2 LQKENI, per germline. The CDR3 sequence is 13 residues long. Trimming removed 0 bases from V and 8 bases from J, with 9 bases in between. CDR3 DNA: TGTGCCAGCTCACCACCCCTCCTTTTTACGCAGTATTTT. It specifies CASSPPLLFTQYF.

In this sample, this clonotype turned up many times. The chain employs TRBV10-1 and TRBJ2-7; D may match TRBD1 or TRBD2 (6 bases each). The CDR3 length is 14 residues. Trimming took 3 bases from V and 4 from J, leaving 13 bases between them. Germline CDR1 and CDR2: WNHNN and SYGVQD (reference sequence). CDR3 residues: CASSEGTGRYEQYF. The CDR3 region has the DNA TGCGCCAGCAGTGAAGGCACAGGGAGGTACGAGCAGTACTTC.

This clonotype appeared a few times. This chain connects TRBV3-1 to TRBJ2-2, with D unclear. Trimming removed 1 base at V and 6 bases at J, with 9 bases between. The CDR3 covers 14 residues. Germline V gene data show CDR1 as LGHDT and CDR2 as YNNKEL (reference sequence). The CDR3 here is CASSQVARSGELFF. The CDR3 coding sequence is TGTGCCAGCAGCCAAGTCGCGCGGTCCGGGGAGCTGTTTTTT.

CDR3 in DNA: TGTGCCAGCAGTTTCGGCGGACTAGCGGGAGATGATACGCAGTATTTT. The encoded protein is CASSFGGLAGDDTQYF. The chain uses TRBV7-2 and TRBJ2-3, with 13 bases lining up with TRBD2. The CDR3 runs to 16 residues. V was clipped by 6 bases and J by 6 bases; unmatched bases: 9. CDR1 SGHTA and CDR2 FQGNSA come from the germline V gene.

The V call is TRBV6-1, the J call TRBJ1-5; 11 nucleotides align to TRBD1. The V segment lost 6 bases and the J segment 0 bases; nucleotides outside the gene matches: 7. The CDR3 covers 17 residues. From germline, CDR1 is MNHNS and CDR2 SASEGT. CDR3 sequence: CASRAGTGGHSNQPQHF. The CDR3 DNA reads TGTGCCAGCAGGGCCGGGACAGGGGGTCATAGCAATCAGCCCCAGCATTTT.

This clonotype has more than one count but fewer than ten. The rearrangement joins TRBV6-4 to TRBJ2-3; a possible D gene is TRBD1 (6 bases). Germline V gives CDR1 MRHNA, CDR2 SNTAGT. The V end lost 0 bases, the J end lost 1 base, and 8 bases lay between the germline ends. This CDR3 is built from 15 residues. The CDR3 loop is CASSDSQGGTDTQYF. In DNA, the CDR3 is TGTGCCAGCAGTGACTCACAGGGCGGCACAGATACGCAGTATTTT.

The rearrangement uses TRBV27 and TRBJ2-3; 11 bases line up with TRBD2. CDR3 size: 18 residues. Germline CDR1 reads MNHEY; CDR2 reads SMNVEV (reference sequence). J was trimmed by 6 bases and V by 0 bases; bases with no gene match: 11. In nucleotides, the CDR3 is TGTGCCAGCAGTTTATCCCCTCTAGCGGGAGGCACCGGGGATACGCAGTATTTT. Its translation: CASSLSPLAGGTGDTQYF.

This clonotype showed up just a few times. As DNA, the CDR3 is TGTGCCAGCAGTTTAGGAGGAGGGGAAAGCAATCAGCCCCAGCATTTT. Protein sequence: CASSLGGGESNQPQHF. This chain joins TRBV12-3 or TRBV12-4 and TRBJ1-5; D is possibly TRBD1 (5 bases). The CDR3 consists of 16 residues. Trimming stripped 1 base from V and 1 base from J, with 11 bases between.

There are a few counts of this clonotype. This chain uses TRBV27 with TRBJ2-3, with D uncertain. CDR3 length equals 13 residues. Germline assignment: CDR1 MNHEY and CDR2 SMNVEV (reference sequence). The ends were cut back, 4 bases at V and 6 bases at J, with 11 bases in the middle. CDR3 coding DNA: TGTGCCAGCAGTTGGGTGGCTCTCGATACGCAGTATTTT. Encoded protein: CASSWVALDTQYF.

This clonotype was seen ten or more times. J is TRBJ2-5 and V is TRBV18, with D perhaps matching TRBD1 or TRBD2 (5 bases each). V was pared by 0 bases and J by 5 bases, with 10 bases between. Germline V gene lookup returns CDR1 KGHSH and CDR2 LQKENI. This CDR3 contains 14 residues. The CDR3 protein is CASSPPEGRETQYF. For the CDR3, the DNA is TGTGCCAGCTCACCACCAGAGGGACGGGAGACCCAGTACTTC.

This clonotype has a count of ten or more. J is TRBJ2-5 and V is TRBV10-2; maybe TRBD1 (5 bases). CDR3 size: 12 residues. The V gene's germline CDR1 is WSHSY and CDR2 SAAADI. Trimming pared 8 bases from V and 5 bases from J, leaving 12 bases between. The CDR3 loop reads CASGADVETQYF. The CDR3 DNA is TGCGCCAGCGGGGCCGATGTCGAGACCCAGTACTTC.

The chain links TRBV12-3 or TRBV12-4 to TRBJ2-4, with no clear D. The V end was cut by 9 bases, the J end by 4 bases, with 16 bases between. The CDR3 consists of 14 residues. The CDR3 here is CASTRSSLKNIQYF. The CDR3 DNA is TGTGCCAGTACGCGATCTAGTCTAAAAAACATTCAGTACTTC.

This clonotype occurred a few times. The V call is TRBV28, the J call TRBJ2-2, with D hard to call. The germline V gene has CDR1 MDHEN and CDR2 SYDVKM. This CDR3 has 15 residues. V was pared by 3 bases and J by 4 bases, with 12 bases between. The CDR3 sequence: CASSLRPPSTGELFF. CDR3 coding DNA: TGTGCCAGCAGTTTGCGGCCCCCGAGCACCGGGGAGCTGTTTTTT.

This clonotype came up a few times. The V and J genes are TRBV20-1 and TRBJ2-2, with 11 bases identical to TRBD2. CDR1 and CDR2 from the germline V gene are DFQATT and SNEGSKA (reference sequence). V was clipped by 1 base and J by 6 bases; unmatched bases: 4. The CDR3 has 15 amino acids. The chain's CDR3 is CSARGGSGRAGELFF. The CDR3 DNA sequence: TGCAGTGCTAGAGGAGGTAGCGGGAGGGCCGGGGAGCTGTTTTTT.

This clonotype was found many times. This rearrangement joins TRBV28 to TRBJ1-4, with 7 bases that match TRBD1. This CDR3 spans 16 amino acids. Germline V gives CDR1 MDHEN, CDR2 SYDVKM. J gave up 8 bases and V 4 bases, and 13 bases lay outside the gene matches. CDR3 nucleotide sequence: TGTGCCAGCAGTTCGAAACAGGGGCGCGTTGAGGAAAAACTGTTTTTT. Translated: CASSSKQGRVEEKLFF.

The V call is TRBV6-1, the J call TRBJ2-7, with TRBD1 identical over 8 bases. There are 14 residues in the CDR3. Looked up from germline, CDR1 is MNHNS and CDR2 is SASEGT. V dropped 6 bases and J dropped 5; count of bases not matched to a gene: 9. CDR3 sequence: CASSGGTGHHEQYF. CDR3 sequence (DNA): TGTGCCAGCAGCGGCGGGACAGGCCACCACGAGCAGTACTTC.

The chain uses TRBV20-1 and TRBJ1-5, with D possibly being TRBD1 (6 bases). From germline, CDR1 is DFQATT and CDR2 SNEGSKA (reference sequence). With 0 bases removed from V and 5 bases from J, the gap between germline ends came to 14 bases. This CDR3 has 15 residues. The CDR3 bases are TGCAGTGCTAGAGATGCCCGGGACATTGATCAGCCCCAGCATTTT. Encoded protein: CSARDARDIDQPQHF.